What follows is one TCR beta chain and its context. Method: immunoSEQ multiplex PCR; TCRdb's copy keeps in-frame clones and lacks some. The profile covers a few hundred thousand clones, with roughly 89% appearing a single time and 2% to 2.5% taken by the ten largest. These data originate in a study of blood T cell repertoires in COVID-19. The V gene lost 6 bases and the J gene lost 10 bases, with 15 bases spanning the gap. There are 13 residues in the CDR3. Sequencing input: peripheral blood. This sequence joins TRBV12-3 or TRBV12-4 and TRBJ1-4, with D perhaps matching TRBD1 (5 bases). The source of this sequence is a man younger than 40 who had recovered from COVID-19. CDR3 in DNA: TGTGCCAGCAGCATACAGGTCGGGGGAAAACTGTTTTTT. It is translated as CASSIQVGGKLFF.